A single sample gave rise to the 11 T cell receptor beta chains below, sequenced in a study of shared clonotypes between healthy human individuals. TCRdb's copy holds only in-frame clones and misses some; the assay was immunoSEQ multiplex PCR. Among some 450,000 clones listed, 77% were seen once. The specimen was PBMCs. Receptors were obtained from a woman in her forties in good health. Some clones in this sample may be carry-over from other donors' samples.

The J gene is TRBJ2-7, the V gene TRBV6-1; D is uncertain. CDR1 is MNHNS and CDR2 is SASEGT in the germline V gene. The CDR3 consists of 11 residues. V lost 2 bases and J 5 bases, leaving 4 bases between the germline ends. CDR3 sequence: CASSENHEQYF. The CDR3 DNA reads TGTGCCAGCAGTGAAAACCACGAGCAGTACTTC.

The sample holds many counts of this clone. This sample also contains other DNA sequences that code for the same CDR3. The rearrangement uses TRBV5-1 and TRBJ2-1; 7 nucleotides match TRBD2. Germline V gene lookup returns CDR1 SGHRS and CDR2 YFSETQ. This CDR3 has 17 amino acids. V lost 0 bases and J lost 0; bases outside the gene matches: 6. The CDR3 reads CASSLEASGSSYNEQFF. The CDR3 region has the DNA TGCGCCAGCAGCTTGGAGGCTAGCGGTAGCTCCTACAATGAGCAGTTCTTC.

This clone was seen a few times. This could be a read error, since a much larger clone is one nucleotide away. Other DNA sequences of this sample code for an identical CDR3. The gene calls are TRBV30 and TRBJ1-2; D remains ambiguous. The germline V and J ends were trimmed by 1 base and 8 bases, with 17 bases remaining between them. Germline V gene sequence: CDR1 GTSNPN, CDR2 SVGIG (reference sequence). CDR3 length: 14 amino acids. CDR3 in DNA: TGTGCCTGGAGTGGTGTCGGGATGTGGGCAGGCTACACCTTC. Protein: CAWSGVGMWAGYTF. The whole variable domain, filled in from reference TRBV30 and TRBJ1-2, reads SQTIHQWPATLVQPVGSPLSLECTVEGTSNPNLYWYRQAAGRGLQLLFYSVGIGQISSEVPQNLSASRPQDRQFILSSKKLLLSDSGFYLCAWSGVGMWAGYTFGSGTRLTVV.

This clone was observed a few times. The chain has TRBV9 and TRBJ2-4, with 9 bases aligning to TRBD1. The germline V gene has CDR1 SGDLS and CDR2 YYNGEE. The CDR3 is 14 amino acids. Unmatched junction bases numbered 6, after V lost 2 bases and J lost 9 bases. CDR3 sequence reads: CASSVGQGYGIQYF. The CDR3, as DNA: TGTGCCAGCAGCGTGGGACAGGGTTACGGCATTCAGTACTTC.

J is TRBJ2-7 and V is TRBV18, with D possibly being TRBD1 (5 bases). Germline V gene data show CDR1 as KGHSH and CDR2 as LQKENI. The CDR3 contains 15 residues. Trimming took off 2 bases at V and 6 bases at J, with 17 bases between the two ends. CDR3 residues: CASSPSGPQTSEQYF. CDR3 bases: TGTGCCAGCTCACCATCAGGGCCCCAAACCTCCGAGCAGTACTTC.

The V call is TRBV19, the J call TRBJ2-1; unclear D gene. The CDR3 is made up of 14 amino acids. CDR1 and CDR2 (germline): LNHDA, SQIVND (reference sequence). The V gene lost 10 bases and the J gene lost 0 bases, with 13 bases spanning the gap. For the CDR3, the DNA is TGTGCCACCGGAAGTCTGCACTCCTACAATGAGCAGTTCTTC. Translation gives CATGSLHSYNEQFF.

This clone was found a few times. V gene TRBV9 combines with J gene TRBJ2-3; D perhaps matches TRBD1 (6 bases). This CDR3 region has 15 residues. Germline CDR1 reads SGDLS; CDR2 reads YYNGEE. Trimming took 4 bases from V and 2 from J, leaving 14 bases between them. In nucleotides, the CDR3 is TGTGCCAGCAGCTTCGGACAGTCAGACACAGATACGCAGTATTTT. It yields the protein CASSFGQSDTDTQYF. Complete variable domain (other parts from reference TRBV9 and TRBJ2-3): DSGVTQTPKHLITATGQRVTLRCSPRSGDLSVYWYQQSLDQGLQFLIQYYNGEERAKGNILERFSAQQFPDLHSELNLSSLELGDSALYFCASSFGQSDTDTQYFGPGTRLTVL.

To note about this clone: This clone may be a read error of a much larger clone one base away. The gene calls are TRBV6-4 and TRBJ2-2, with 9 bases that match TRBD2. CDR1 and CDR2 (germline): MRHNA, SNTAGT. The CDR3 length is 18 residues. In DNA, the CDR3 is TGTGCCAGCAAGTCGTTAGCGGGAGACGAGACGAACGCCGGGGAGCTGTTTTTT. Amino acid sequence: CASKSLAGDETNAGELFF.

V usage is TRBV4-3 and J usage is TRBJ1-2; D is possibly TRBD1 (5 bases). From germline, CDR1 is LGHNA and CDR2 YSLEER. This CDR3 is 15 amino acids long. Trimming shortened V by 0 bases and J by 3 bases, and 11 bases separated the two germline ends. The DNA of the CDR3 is TGCGCCAGCAGCCAAGAAACGGGGCACGACTATGGCTACACCTTC. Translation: CASSQETGHDYGYTF.

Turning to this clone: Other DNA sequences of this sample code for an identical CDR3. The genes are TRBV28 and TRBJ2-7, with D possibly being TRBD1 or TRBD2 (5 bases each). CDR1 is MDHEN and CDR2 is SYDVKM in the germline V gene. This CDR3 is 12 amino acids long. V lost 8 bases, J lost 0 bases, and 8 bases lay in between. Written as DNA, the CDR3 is TGTGCCAGCCGAGGGGTCTCCTACGAGCAGTACTTC. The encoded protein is CASRGVSYEQYF.

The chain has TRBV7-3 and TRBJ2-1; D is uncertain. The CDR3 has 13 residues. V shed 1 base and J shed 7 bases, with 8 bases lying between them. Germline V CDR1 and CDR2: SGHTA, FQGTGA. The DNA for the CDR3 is TGTGCCAGCAGCTTAAGGCCCGAGAATGAGCAGTTCTTC. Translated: CASSLRPENEQFF.